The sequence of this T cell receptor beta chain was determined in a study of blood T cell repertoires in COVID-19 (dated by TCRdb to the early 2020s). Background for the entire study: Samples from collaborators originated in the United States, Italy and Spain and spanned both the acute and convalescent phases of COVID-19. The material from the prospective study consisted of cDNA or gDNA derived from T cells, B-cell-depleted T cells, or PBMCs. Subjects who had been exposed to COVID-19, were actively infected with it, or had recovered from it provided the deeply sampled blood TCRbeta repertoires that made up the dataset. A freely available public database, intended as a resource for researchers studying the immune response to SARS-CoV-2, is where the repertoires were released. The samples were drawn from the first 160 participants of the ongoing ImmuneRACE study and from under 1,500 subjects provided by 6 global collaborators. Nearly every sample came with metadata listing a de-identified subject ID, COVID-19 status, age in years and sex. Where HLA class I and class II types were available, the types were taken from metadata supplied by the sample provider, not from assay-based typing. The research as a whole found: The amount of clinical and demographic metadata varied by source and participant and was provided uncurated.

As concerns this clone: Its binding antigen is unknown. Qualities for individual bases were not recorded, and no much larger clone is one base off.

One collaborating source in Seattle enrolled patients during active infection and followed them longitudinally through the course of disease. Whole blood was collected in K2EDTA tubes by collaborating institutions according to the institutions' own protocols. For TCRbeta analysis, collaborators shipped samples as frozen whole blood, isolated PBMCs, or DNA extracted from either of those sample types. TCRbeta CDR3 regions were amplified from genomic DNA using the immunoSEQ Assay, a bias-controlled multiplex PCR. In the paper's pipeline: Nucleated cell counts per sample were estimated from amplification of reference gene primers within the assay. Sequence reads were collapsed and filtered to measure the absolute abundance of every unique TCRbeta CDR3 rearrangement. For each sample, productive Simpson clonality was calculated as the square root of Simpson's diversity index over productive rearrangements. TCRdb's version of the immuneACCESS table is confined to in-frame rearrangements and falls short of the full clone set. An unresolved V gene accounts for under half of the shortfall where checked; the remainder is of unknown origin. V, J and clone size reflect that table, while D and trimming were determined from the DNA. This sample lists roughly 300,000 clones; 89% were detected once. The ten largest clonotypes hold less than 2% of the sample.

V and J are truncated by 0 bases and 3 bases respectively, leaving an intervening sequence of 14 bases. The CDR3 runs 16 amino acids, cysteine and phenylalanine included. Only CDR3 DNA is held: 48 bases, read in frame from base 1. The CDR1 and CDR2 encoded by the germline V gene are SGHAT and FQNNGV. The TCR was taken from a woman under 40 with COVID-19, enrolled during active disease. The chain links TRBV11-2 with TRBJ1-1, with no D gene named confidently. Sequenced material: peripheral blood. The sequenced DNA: TGTGCCAGCAGCTTAGATCTCTACGGGGATCACACTGAAGCTTTCTTT. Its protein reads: CASSLDLYGDHTEAFF.